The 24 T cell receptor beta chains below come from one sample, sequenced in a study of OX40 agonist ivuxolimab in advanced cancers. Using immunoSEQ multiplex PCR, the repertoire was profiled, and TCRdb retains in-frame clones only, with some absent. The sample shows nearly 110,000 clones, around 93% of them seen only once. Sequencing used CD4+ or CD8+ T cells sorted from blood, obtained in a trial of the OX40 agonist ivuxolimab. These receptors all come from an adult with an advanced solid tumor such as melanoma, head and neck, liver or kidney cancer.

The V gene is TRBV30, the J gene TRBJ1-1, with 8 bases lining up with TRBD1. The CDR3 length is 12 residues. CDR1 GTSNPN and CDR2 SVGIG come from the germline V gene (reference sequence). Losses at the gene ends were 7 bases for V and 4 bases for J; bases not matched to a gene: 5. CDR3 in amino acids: CAFNRGGTEAFF. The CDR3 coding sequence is TGTGCCTTTAACAGGGGGGGCACTGAAGCTTTCTTT.

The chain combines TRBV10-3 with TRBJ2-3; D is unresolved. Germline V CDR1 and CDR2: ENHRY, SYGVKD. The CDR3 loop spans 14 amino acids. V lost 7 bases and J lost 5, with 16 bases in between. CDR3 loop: CAITPGLSLDTQYF. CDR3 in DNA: TGTGCCATCACCCCCGGGCTGTCATTAGATACGCAGTATTTT.

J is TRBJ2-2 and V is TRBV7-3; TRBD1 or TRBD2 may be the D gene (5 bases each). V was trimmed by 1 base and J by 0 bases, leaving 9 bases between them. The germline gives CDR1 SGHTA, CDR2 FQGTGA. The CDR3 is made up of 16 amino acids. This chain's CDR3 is CASSLMRDANTGELFF. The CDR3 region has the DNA TGTGCCAGCAGCTTAATGAGGGACGCGAACACCGGGGAGCTGTTTTTT.

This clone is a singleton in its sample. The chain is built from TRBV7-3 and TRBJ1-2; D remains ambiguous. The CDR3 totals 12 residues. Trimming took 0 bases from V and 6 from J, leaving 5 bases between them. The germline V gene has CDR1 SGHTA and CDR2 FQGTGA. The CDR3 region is CASSLTGHGYTF. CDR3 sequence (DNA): TGTGCCAGCAGCTTAACCGGGCATGGCTACACCTTC.

The CDR3 nucleotides are TGTGCCAGCAGTGAGGGACTAGTCGGTAATGAGCAGTTCTTC. It is translated as CASSEGLVGNEQFF. The chain has TRBV6-1 and TRBJ2-1; 8 nucleotides align to TRBD2. The CDR3 has 14 amino acids. The germline V gene encodes CDR1 MNHNS and CDR2 SASEGT. The V segment lost 3 bases and the J segment 7 bases; nucleotides outside the gene matches: 5.

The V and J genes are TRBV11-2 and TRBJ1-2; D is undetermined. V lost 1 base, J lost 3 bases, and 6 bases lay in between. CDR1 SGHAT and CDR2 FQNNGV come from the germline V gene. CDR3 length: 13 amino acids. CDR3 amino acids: CASSLGLDYGYTF. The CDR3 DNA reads TGTGCCAGCAGCTTAGGCCTAGACTATGGCTACACCTTC.

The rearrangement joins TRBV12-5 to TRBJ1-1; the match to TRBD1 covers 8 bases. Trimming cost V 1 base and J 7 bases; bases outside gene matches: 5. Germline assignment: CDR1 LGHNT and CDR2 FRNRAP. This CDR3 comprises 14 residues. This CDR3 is CASGLETGGVEAFF. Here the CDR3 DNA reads TGTGCTAGTGGTTTGGAAACAGGGGGTGTTGAAGCTTTCTTT.

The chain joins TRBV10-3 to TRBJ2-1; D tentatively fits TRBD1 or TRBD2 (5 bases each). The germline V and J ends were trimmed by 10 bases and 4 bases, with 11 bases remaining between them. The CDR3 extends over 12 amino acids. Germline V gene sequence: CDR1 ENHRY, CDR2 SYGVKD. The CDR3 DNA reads TGTGCCACCGGGACGGGATACAATGAGCAGTTCTTC. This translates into CATGTGYNEQFF.

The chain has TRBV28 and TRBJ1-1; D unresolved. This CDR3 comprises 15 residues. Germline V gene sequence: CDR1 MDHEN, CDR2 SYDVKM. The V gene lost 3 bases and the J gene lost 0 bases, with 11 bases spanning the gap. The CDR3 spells CASSFRIDMNTEAFF. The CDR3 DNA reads TGTGCCAGCAGTTTCAGGATAGACATGAACACTGAAGCTTTCTTT.

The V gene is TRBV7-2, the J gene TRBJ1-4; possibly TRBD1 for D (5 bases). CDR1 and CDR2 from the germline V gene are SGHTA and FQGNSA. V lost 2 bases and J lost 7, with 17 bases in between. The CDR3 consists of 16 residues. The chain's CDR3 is CASSLNGQGVIEKLFF. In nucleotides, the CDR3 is TGTGCCAGCAGCTTAAATGGTCAGGGTGTAATTGAAAAACTGTTTTTT.

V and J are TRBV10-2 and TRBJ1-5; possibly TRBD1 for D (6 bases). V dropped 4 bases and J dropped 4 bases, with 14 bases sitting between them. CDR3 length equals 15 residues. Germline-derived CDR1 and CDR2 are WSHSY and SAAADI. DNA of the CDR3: TGCGCCAGCAGTGGGGGGGCAGGGTTTAATCAGCCCCAGCATTTT. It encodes CASSGGAGFNQPQHF.

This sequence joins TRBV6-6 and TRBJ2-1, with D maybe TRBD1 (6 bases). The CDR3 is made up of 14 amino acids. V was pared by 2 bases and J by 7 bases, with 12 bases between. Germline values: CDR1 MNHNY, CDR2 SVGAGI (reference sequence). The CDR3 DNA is TGTGCCAGCAGTTACGGTGTCAGGGGTAATGAGCAGTTCTTC. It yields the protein CASSYGVRGNEQFF.

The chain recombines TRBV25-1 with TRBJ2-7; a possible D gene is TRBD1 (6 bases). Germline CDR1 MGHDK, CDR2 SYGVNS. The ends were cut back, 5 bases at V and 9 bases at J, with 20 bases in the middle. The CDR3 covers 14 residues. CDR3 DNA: TGTGCCAGCAGTTACGCAGGGGCCGACACCAGGCAGTACTTC. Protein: CASSYAGADTRQYF.

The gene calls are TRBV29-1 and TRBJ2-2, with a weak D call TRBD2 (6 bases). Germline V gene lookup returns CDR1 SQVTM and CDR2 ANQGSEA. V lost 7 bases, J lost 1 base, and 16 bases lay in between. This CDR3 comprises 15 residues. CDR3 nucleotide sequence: TGCAGCGGAGAACGGGGGACGGGGAACACCGGGGAGCTGTTTTTT. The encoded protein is CSGERGTGNTGELFF.

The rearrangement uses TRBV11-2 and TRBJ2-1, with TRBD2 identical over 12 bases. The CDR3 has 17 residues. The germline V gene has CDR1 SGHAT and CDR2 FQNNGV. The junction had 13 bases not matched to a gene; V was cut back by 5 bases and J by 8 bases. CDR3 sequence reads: CASSPGPLAGGHDEQFF. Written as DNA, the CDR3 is TGTGCCAGCAGCCCAGGGCCTCTAGCGGGAGGGCACGATGAGCAGTTCTTC.

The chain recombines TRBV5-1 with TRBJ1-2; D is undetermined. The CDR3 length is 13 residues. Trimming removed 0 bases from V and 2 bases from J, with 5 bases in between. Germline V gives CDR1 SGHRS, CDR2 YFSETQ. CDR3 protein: CASSLGTNYGYTF. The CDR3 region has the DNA TGCGCCAGCAGCTTGGGAACCAACTATGGCTACACCTTC.

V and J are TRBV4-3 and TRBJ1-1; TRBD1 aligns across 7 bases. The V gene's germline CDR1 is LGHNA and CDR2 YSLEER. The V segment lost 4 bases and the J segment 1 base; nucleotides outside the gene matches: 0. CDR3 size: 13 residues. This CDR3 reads CASSRQGNTEAFF. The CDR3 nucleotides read TGCGCCAGCAGCCGACAGGGGAACACTGAAGCTTTCTTT.

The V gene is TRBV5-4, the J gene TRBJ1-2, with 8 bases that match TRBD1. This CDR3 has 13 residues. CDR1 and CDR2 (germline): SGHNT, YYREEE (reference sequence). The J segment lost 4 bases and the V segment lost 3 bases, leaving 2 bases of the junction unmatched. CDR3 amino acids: CASSSTGAYGYTF. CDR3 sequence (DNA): TGTGCCAGCAGCTCGACAGGGGCCTATGGCTACACCTTC. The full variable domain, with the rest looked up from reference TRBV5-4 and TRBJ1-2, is ETGVTQSPTHLIKTRGQQVTLRCSSQSGHNTVSWYQQALGQGPQFIFQYYREEENGRGNFPPRFSGLQFPNYSSELNVNALELDDSALYLCASSSTGAYGYTFGSGTRLTVV.

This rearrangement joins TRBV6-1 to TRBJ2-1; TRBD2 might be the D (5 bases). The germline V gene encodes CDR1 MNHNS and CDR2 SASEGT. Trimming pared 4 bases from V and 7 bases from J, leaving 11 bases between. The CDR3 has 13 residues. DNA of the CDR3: TGTGCCAGCAGTGCCCAGAGAGGGAATGAGCAGTTCTTC. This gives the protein CASSAQRGNEQFF.

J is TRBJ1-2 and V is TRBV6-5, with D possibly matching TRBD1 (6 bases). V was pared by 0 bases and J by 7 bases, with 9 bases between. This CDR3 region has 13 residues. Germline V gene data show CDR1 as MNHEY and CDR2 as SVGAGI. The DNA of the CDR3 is TGTGCCAGCAGTTACTCTGGGGGGCTTGGCTACACCTTC. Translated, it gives CASSYSGGLGYTF.

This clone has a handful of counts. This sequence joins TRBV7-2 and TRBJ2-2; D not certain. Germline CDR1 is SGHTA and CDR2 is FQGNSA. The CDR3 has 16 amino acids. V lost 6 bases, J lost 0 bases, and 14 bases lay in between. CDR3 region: CASSVLGVSNTGELFF. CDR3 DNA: TGTGCCAGCAGTGTCCTCGGCGTTTCGAACACCGGGGAGCTGTTTTTT.

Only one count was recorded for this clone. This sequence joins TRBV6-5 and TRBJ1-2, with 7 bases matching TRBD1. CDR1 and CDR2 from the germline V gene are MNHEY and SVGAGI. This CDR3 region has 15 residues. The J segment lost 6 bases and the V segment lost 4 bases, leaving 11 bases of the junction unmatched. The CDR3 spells CASSSYDREDDGYTF. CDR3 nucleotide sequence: TGTGCCAGCAGTTCCTATGACAGGGAGGACGATGGCTACACCTTC.

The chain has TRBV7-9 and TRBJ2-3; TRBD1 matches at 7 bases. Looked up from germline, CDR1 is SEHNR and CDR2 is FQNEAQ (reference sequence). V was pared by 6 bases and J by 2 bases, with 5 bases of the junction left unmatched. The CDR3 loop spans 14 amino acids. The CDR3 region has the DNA TGTGCCAGCAGTACCGGGACAGACACAGATACGCAGTATTTT. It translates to CASSTGTDTDTQYF.

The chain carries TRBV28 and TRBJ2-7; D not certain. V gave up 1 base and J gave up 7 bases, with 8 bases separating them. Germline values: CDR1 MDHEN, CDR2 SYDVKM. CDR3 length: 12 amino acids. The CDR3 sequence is CASSLSPQEQYF. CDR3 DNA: TGTGCCAGCAGTTTATCCCCCCAAGAGCAGTACTTC.